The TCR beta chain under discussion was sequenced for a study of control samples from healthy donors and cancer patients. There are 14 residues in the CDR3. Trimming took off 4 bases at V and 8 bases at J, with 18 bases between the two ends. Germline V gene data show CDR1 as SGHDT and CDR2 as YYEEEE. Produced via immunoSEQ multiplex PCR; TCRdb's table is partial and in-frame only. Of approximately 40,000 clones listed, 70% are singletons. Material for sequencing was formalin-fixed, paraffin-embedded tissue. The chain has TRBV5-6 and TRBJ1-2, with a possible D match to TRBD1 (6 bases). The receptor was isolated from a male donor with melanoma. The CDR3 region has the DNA TGTGCCAGCAGCGACTCCGGGACATTGAGGGGCTACACCTTC. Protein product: CASSDSGTLRGYTF.